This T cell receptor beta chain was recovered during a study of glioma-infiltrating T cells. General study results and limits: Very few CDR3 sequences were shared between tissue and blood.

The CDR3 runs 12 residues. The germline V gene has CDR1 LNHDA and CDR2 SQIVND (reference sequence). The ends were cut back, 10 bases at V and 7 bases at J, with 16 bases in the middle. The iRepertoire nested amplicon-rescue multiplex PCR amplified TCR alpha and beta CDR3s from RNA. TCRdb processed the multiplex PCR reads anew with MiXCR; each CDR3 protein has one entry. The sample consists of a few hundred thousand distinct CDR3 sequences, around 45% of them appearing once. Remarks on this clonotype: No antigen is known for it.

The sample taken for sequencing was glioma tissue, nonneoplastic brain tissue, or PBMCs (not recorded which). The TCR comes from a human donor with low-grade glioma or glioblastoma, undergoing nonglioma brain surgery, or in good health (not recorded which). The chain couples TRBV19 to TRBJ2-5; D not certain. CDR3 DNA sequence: TGTGCCACCTTCGGGCCGCGAGGGACCCAGTACTTC. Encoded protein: CATFGPRGTQYF.